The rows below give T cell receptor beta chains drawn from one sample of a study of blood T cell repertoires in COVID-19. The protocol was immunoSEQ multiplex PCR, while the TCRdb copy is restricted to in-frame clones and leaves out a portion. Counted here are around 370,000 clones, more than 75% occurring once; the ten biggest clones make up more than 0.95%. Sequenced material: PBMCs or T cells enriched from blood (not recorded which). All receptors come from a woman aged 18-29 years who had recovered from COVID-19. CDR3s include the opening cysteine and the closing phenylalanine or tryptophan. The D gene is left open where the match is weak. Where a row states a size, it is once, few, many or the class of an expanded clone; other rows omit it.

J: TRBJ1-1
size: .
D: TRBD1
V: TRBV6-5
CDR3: CAAQGVMNTEAFF
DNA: TGTGCCGCACAGGGGGTCATGAACACTGAAGCTTTCTTT

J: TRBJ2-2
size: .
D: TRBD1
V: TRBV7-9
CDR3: CASSSRAGGVGELFF
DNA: TGTGCCAGCAGCTCGCGAGCAGGGGGCGTCGGGGAGCTGTTTTTT

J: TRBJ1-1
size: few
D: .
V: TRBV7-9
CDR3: CASSLVGRAEAFF
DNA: TGTGCCAGCAGCTTAGTCGGGAGAGCTGAAGCTTTCTTT

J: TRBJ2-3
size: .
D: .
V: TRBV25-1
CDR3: CASSESGGRTDTQYF
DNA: TGTGCCAGCAGTGAGTCCGGGGGGCGCACAGATACGCAGTATTTT

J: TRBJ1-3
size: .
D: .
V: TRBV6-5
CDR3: CASSQGNTIYF
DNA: TGTGCCAGCAGTCAGGGAAACACCATATATTTT

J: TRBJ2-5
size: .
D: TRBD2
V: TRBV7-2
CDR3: CASSPRTSGQYGGETQYF
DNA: TGTGCCAGCAGCCCCCGGACTAGCGGACAATACGGGGGAGAGACCCAGTACTTC

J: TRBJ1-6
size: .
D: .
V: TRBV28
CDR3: CATKSGGTYNSPLHF
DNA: TGTGCCACCAAATCCGGGGGAACCTATAATTCACCCCTCCACTTT

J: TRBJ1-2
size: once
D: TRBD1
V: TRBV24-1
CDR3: CATSDATGQGATNYGYTF
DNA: TGTGCCACCAGTGATGCAACCGGACAGGGGGCGACCAACTATGGCTACACCTTC

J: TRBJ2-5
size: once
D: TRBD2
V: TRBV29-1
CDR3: CSVRKRGVQETQYF
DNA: TGCAGCGTTCGAAAGCGGGGGGTACAAGAGACCCAGTACTTC

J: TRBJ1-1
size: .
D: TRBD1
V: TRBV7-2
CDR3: CASPRGQGNLNTEAFF
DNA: TGTGCCAGCCCGAGGGGACAGGGTAATTTGAACACTGAAGCTTTCTTT

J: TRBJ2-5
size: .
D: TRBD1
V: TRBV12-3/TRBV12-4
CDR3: CASRLTGRETQYF
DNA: TGTGCCAGCAGATTGACAGGGAGAGAGACCCAGTACTTC

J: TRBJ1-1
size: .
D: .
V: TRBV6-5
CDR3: CASSQGRGVGTEAFF
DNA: TGTGCCAGCAGTCAGGGGCGTGGGGTGGGAACTGAAGCTTTCTTT

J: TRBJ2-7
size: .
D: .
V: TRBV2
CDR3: CASSGGFYEQYF
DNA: TGTGCCAGCAGTGGAGGCTTCTACGAGCAGTACTTC

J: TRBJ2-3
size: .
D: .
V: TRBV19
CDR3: CASSIGVAPSTDTQYF
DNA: TGTGCCAGTAGTATAGGCGTTGCGCCTAGCACAGATACGCAGTATTTT

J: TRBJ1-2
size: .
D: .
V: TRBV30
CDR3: CAWSDRDNYGYTF
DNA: TGTGCCTGGAGTGACAGGGATAACTATGGCTACACCTTC

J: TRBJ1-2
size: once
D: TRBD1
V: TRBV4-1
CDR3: CASSQGRGPPYTF
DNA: TGCGCCAGCAGCCAGGGCAGGGGGCCCCCCTACACCTTC

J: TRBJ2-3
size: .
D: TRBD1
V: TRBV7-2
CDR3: CASSLRTGGERDTQYF
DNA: TGTGCCAGCAGCTTGAGGACAGGGGGCGAAAGGGATACGCAGTATTTT

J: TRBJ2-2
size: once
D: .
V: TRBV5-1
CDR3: CASSTQGAGELFF
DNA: TGCGCCAGCAGCACACAGGGCGCCGGGGAGCTGTTTTTT

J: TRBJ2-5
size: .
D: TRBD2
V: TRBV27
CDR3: CASSSRLAGAIGETQYF
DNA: TGTGCCAGCAGTTCTCGTCTAGCGGGGGCGATCGGAGAGACCCAGTACTTC

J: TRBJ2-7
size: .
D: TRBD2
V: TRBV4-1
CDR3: CASSQDSGTAGGYEQYF
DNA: TGCGCCAGCAGCCAAGACTCGGGTACAGCGGGGGGTTACGAGCAGTACTTC

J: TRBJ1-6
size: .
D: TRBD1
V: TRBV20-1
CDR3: CSASYVGQFYNSPLHF
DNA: TGCAGTGCTAGTTATGTGGGACAGTTTTATAATTCACCCCTCCACTTT

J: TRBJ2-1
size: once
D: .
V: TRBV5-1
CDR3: CASSAASYNEQFF
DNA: TGCGCCAGCAGTGCGGCCTCCTACAATGAGCAGTTCTTC

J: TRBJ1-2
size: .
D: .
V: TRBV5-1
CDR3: CASSLRDYGYTF
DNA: TGCGCCAGCAGCTTGCGCGACTATGGCTACACCTTC

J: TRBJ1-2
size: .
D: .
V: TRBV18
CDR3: CASSPVPELNYGYTF
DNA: TGTGCCAGCTCACCCGTCCCCGAACTTAACTATGGCTACACCTTC

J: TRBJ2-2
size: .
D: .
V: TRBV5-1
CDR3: CASSLDSTARELFF
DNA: TGCGCCAGCAGCTTGGATTCGACAGCTCGGGAGCTGTTTTTT

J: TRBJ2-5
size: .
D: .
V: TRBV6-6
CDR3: CASSLQGGQETQYF
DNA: TGTGCCAGCAGCTTACAGGGTGGGCAAGAGACCCAGTACTTC

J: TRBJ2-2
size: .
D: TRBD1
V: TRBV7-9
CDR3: CASSSTGYTGELFF
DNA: TGTGCCAGCAGCTCGACAGGGTACACCGGGGAGCTGTTTTTT

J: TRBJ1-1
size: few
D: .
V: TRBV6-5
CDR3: CASSPFRRLNTEAFF
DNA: TGTGCCAGCAGTCCCTTTCGCAGGTTGAACACTGAAGCTTTCTTT

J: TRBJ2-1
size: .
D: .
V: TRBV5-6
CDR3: CASSDGTGAYNEQFF
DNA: TGTGCCAGCAGCGACGGGACTGGGGCTTACAATGAGCAGTTCTTC

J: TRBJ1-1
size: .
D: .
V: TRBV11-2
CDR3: CASSLSPRVEAFF
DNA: TGTGCCAGCAGCTTAAGTCCCCGGGTTGAAGCTTTCTTT

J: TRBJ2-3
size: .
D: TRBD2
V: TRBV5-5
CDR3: CASSLSSGGRSSTDTQYF
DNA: TGTGCCAGCAGCTTGTCCAGCGGGGGACGTTCTAGCACAGATACGCAGTATTTT

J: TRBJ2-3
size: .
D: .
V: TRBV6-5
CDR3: CASSYAAGPSVDTQYF
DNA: TGTGCCAGCAGTTACGCGGCAGGGCCCTCAGTAGATACGCAGTATTTT

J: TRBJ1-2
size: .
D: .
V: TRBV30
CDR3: CAWLGYGYTF
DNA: TGTGCCTGGCTAGGCTATGGCTACACCTTC

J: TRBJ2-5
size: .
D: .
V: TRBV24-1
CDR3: CATSDLLPGYQETQYF
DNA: TGTGCCACCAGTGATTTGCTTCCGGGGTACCAAGAGACCCAGTACTTC

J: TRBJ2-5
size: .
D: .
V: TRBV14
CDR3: CASSQQGAETQYF
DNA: TGTGCCAGCAGCCAACAGGGCGCGGAGACCCAGTACTTC

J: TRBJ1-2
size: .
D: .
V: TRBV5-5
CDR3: CASSLPGQLGYTF
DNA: TGTGCCAGCAGCTTACCGGGACAACTCGGCTACACCTTC

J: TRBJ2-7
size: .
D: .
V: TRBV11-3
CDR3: CASSLGRGLSHEQYF
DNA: TGTGCCAGCAGCTTAGGGCGGGGATTGAGCCACGAGCAGTACTTC

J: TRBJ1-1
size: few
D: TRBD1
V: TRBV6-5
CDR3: CASRQGTEAFF
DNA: TGTGCCAGCCGACAGGGCACTGAAGCTTTCTTT

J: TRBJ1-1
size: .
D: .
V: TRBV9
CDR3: CASSYDRWDTEAFF
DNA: TGTGCCAGCAGTTACGACAGGTGGGACACTGAAGCTTTCTTT

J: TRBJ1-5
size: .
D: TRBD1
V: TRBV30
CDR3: CAVATGKTGYSNQPQHF
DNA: TGTGCCGTCGCGACAGGGAAAACAGGCTATAGCAATCAGCCCCAGCATTTT

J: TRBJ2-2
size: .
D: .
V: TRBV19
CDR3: CASKTGRTGELFF
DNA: TGTGCCAGTAAGACAGGAAGGACCGGGGAGCTGTTTTTT

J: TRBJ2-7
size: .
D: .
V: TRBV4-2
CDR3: CASSPWDIYEQYF
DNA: TGTGCCAGCAGTCCATGGGACATTTACGAGCAGTACTTC

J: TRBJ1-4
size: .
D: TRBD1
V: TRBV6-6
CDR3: CASGNPGQVNEKLFF
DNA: TGTGCCAGCGGAAACCCGGGACAGGTTAATGAAAAACTGTTTTTT

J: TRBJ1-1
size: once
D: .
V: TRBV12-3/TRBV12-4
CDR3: CASSRKAGQEAFF
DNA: TGTGCCAGCAGTAGAAAAGCGGGGCAAGAAGCTTTCTTT

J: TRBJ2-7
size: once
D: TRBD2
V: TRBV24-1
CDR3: CAISPGGPYEQYF
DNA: TGTGCCATCTCCCCGGGAGGACCGTACGAGCAGTACTTC

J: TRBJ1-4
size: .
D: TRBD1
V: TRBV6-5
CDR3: CASTFQGGSGKLFF
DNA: TGTGCCAGCACCTTCCAGGGGGGAAGTGGAAAACTGTTTTTT

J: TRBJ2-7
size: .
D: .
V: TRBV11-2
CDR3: CASSWVQDAVYEQYF
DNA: TGTGCCAGCAGCTGGGTACAGGACGCCGTCTACGAGCAGTACTTC

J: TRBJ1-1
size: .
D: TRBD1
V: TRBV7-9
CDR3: CASGQRTGPPGTEAFF
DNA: TGTGCCAGCGGCCAAAGGACAGGGCCCCCAGGCACTGAAGCTTTCTTT

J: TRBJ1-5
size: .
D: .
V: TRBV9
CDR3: CASSLRGGDNQPQHF
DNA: TGTGCCAGCAGCCTCCGGGGGGGGGACAATCAGCCCCAGCATTTT

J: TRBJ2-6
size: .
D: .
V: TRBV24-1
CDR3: CATSPAGANVLTF
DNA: TGTGCCACCAGTCCAGCTGGGGCCAACGTCCTGACTTTC

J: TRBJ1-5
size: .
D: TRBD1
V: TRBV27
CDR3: CASSPGTGRNQPQHF
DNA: TGTGCCAGCAGTCCCGGGACAGGCCGCAATCAGCCCCAGCATTTT

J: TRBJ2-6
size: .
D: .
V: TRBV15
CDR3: CATSRETGSGANVLTF
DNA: TGTGCCACCAGCAGAGAAACGGGGTCTGGGGCCAACGTCCTGACTTTC